A selection of T cell receptor beta chains follows, all from one sample in a study of blood T cell repertoires in COVID-19. Sequenced by immunoSEQ multiplex PCR; TCRdb stores in-frame clones only, minus some. The sample lists fewer than 60,000 clones, more than 65% occurring once. Specimen: peripheral blood. These receptor sequences come from a human donor in a cohort sampled during active COVID-19. CDR3s leave out the opening cysteine and the closing phenylalanine or tryptophan.

V gene: TRBV4-2
J gene: TRBJ1-4
CDR3 protein: ASSQETVSGKLF

V gene: TRBV6-1
J gene: TRBJ2-7
CDR3 protein: ASSEASGTRSYEQY

V gene: TRBV7-2
J gene: TRBJ2-5
CDR3 protein: ASSFSVSETQY

V gene: TRBV4-3
J gene: TRBJ1-2
CDR3 protein: ASSQESRAGAYGYT

V gene: TRBV2
J gene: TRBJ1-5
CDR3 protein: ASRDRAGSNQPQH

V gene: TRBV9
J gene: TRBJ2-2
CDR3 protein: ASRSTGNTGELF

V gene: TRBV2
J gene: TRBJ2-1
CDR3 protein: ASSDLAGVF

V gene: TRBV3-1/TRBV3-2
J gene: TRBJ2-1
CDR3 protein: ASSQSEEQF

V gene: TRBV30
J gene: TRBJ2-2
CDR3 protein: AGGQGASTGELF

V gene: TRBV7-9
J gene: TRBJ1-2
CDR3 protein: ASSLGRANYGYT